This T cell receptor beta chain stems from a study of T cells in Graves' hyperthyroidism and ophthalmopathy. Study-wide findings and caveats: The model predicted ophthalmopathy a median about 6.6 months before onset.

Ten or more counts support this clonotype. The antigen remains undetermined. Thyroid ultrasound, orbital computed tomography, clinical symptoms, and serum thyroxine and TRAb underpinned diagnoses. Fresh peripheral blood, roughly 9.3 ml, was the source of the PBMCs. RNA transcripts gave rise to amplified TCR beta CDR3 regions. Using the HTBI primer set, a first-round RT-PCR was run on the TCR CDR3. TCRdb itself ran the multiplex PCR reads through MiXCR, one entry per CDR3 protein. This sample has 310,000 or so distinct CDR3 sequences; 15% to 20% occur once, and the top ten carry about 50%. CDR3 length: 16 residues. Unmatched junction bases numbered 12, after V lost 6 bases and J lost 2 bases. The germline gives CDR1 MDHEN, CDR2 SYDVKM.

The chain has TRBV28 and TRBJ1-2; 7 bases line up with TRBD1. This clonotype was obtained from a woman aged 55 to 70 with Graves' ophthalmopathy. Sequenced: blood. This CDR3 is CASRPMGGRGNYGYTF. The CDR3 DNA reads TGTGCCAGCAGACCCATGGGAGGCAGGGGGAACTATGGCTACACCTTC.